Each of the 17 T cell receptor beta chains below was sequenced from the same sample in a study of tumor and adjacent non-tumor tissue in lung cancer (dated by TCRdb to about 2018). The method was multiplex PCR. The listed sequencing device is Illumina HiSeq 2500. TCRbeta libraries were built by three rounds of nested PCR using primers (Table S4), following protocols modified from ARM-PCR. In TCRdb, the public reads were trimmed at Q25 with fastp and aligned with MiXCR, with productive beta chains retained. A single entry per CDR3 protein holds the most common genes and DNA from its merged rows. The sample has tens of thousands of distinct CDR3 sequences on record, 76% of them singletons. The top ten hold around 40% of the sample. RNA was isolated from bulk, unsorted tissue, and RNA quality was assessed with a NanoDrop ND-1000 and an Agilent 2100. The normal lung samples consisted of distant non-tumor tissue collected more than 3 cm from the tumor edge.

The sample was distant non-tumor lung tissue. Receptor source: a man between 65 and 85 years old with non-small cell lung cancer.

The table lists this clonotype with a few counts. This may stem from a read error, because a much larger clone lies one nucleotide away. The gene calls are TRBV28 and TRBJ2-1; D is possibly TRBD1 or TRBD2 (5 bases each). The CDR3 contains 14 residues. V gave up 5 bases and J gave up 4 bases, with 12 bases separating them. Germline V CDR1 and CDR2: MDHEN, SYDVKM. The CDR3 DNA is TGTGCCAGCAGTCGTGAGTGGGGGTACAATGAGCAGTTCTTC. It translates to CASSREWGYNEQFF.

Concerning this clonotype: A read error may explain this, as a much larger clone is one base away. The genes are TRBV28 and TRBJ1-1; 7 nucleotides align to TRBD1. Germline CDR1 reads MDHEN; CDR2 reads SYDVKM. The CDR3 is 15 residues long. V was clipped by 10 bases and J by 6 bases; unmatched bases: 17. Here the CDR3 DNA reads TGTGCCACCAGCTCAATCGGGACAGCTTCGGCTGAAGCTTTCTTT. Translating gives CATSSIGTASAEAFF.

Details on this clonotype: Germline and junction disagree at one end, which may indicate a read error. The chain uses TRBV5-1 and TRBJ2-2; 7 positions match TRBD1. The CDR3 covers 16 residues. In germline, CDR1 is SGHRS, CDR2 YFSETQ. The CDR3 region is CAGSVKGAANTGELFF. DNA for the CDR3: TGCGCCGGCAGCGTGAAGGGGGCTGCGAATACCGGGGAGCTGTTTTTT.

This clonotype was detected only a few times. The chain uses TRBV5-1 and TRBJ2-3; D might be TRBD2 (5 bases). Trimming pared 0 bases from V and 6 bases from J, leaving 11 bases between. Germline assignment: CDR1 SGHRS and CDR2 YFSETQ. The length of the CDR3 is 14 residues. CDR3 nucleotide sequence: TGCGCCAGCAGCTTGGGAACGGGAACTGATACGCAGTATTTT. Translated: CASSLGTGTDTQYF.

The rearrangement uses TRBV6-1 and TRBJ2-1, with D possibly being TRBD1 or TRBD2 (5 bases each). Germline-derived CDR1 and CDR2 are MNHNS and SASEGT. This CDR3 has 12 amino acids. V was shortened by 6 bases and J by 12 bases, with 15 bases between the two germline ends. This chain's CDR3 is CASSHGIGGQFF. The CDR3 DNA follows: TGTGCCAGCAGCCACGGGATTGGGGGGCAGTTCTTC.

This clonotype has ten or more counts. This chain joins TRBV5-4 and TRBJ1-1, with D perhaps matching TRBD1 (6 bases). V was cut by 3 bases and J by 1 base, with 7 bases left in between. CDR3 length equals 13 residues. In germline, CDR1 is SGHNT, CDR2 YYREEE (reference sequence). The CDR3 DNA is TGTGCCAGCAGCTCGGGACAGAACACTGAAGCTTTCTTT. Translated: CASSSGQNTEAFF.

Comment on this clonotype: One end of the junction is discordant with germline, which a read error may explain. The CDR3 bases are TGTGCCAGGAATTCCGGGAATGAGCAGATCTTC. Protein product: CARNSGNEQIF. The V call is TRBV6-1, the J call TRBJ2-1; D possibly corresponds to TRBD2 (5 bases). Germline V gene sequence: CDR1 MNHNS, CDR2 SASEGT. The CDR3 has 11 amino acids.

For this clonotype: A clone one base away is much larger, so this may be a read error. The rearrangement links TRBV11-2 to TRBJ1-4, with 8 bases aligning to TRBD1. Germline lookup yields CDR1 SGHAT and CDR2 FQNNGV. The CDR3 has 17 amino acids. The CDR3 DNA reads TGTGCCAGCAGCTTAGCCAGGGGGCGAGGAACTAATGATAAACTGTTTTTT. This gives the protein CASSLARGRGTNDKLFF.

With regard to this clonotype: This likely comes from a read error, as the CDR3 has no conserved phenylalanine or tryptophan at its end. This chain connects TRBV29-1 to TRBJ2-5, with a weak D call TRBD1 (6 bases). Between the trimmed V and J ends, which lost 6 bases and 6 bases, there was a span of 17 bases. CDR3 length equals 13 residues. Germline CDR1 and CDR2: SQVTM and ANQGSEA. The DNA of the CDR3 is TGCAGCGTGGCTGACAGGTTCAAAAAGACCCAGTACTTA. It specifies CSVADRFKKTQYL.

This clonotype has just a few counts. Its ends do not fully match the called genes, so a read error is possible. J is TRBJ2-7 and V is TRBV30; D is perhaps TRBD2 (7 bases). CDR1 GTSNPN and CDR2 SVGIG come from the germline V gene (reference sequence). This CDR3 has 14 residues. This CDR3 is CAWTQGGAFREQCF. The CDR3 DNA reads TGTGCCTGGACCCAAGGGGGGGCCTTTCGCGAGCAGTGCTTC.

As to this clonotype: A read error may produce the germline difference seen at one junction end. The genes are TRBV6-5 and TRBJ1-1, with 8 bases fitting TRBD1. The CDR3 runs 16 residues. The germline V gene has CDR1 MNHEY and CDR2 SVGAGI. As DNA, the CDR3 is TGTGCCATCAGTTACCCCCCACGGACAGGGAGCACTGAAGCTTTCTTT. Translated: CAISYPPRTGSTEAFF.

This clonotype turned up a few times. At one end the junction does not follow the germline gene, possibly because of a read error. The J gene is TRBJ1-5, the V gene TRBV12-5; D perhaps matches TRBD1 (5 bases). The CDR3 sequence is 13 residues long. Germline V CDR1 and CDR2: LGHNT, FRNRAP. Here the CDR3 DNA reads TGTGATAGTGGTTTTGACAGAAATAAGCCCCAACATTTT. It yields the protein CDSGFDRNKPQHF.

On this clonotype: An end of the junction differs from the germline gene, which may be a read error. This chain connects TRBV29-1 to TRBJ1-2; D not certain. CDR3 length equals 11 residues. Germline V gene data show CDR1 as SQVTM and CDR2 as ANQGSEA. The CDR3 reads CSILVNYSYTF. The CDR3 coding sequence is TGCAGCATTCTCGTTAACTATAGCTACACCTTC.

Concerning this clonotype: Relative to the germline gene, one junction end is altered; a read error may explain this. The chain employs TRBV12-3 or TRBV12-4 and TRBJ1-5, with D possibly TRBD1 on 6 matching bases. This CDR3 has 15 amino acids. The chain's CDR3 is CTSSLGTRGNQPRHF. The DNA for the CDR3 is TGTACCAGCAGTTTAGGGACAAGGGGCAATCAGCCCCGGCATTTT.

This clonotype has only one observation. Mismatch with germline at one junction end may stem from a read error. As DNA, the CDR3 is TGTGCCAGCAGTTTAGGGGGCTCGTTGAGCACTGAAGCTTTCTTT. This codes for CASSLGGSLSTEAFF. The rearrangement links TRBV11-3 to TRBJ1-1; TRBD1 matches 7 bases. Germline CDR1 reads SGHNT; CDR2 reads YENEEA. The CDR3 has 15 amino acids.

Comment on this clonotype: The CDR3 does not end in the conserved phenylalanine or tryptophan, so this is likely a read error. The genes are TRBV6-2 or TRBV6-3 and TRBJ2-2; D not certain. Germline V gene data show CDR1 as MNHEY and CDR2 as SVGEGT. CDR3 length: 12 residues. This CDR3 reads CTSNTNTGELFS. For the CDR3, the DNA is TGTACCAGCAATACCAACACCGGGGAGCTGTTTTCT.

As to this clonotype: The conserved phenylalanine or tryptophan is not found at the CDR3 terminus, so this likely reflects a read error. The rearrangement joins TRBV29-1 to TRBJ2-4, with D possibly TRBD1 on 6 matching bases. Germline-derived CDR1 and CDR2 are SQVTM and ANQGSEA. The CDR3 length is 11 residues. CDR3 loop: CIVEGGNNQYL. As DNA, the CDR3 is TGCATCGTTGAAGGGGGAAACAATCAGTACTTA.